The 26 T cell receptor beta chains below were found in one sample sequenced in a study of blood T cell repertoires in COVID-19 (dated by TCRdb to 2019 to 2021). Preparation of the library involved the immunoSEQ multiplex PCR assay. TCRdb holds this immuneACCESS table with in-frame rearrangements only. Some clones are missing; in checked studies, unresolved V genes explain under half, and the rest has no known cause. The sample has more than 70,000 clones on record, 75% to 85% of them singletons. The ten largest clones add up to roughly a quarter of the sample. The sequencing sample was made of peripheral blood. These receptors were taken from a human donor in a cohort sampled during active COVID-19.

The sample holds a few counts of this clone. The chain uses TRBV7-3 and TRBJ1-1; D is possibly TRBD1 (5 bases). Trimming removed 5 bases from V and 11 bases from J, with 21 bases in between. CDR3 length: 14 residues. The V gene's germline CDR1 is SGHTA and CDR2 FQGTGA. The DNA for the CDR3 is TGTGCCAGCAGCCCTCACCGGGACGCGGGGGAGGCTTTCTTT. This encodes CASSPHRDAGEAFF.

This clone has a single count. The chain carries TRBV5-6 and TRBJ2-6; perhaps TRBD2 as D (5 bases). The V end lost 1 base, the J end lost 0 bases, and 14 bases lay between the germline ends. This CDR3 has 18 amino acids. Germline CDR1 and CDR2: SGHDT and YYEEEE. The CDR3 is CASSLKWELDSGANVLTF. DNA of the CDR3: TGTGCCAGCAGCTTGAAATGGGAACTAGACTCTGGGGCCAACGTCCTGACTTTC.

CDR3 region: CASNTSGGRQPQHF. Written as DNA, the CDR3 is TGTGCCAGCAATACATCGGGAGGACGACAGCCCCAGCATTTT. This chain connects TRBV6-5 to TRBJ1-5, with D uncertain. CDR3 size: 14 residues. V dropped 7 bases and J dropped 7 bases, with 17 bases sitting between them. The germline V gene has CDR1 MNHEY and CDR2 SVGAGI.

This clone was picked up one time. This sequence joins TRBV9 and TRBJ1-1; perhaps TRBD1 as D (5 bases). CDR3 length: 13 residues. Trimming left V 4 bases short and J 8 bases short, with 15 bases between. CDR1 and CDR2 (germline): SGDLS, YYNGEE. CDR3 sequence: CASSPLTKGEAFF. The CDR3 DNA follows: TGTGCCAGCAGCCCTCTCACTAAGGGGGAAGCTTTCTTT.

The chain employs TRBV19 and TRBJ2-2, with 9 bases that match TRBD1. This CDR3 has 16 residues. The J segment lost 4 bases and the V segment lost 2 bases, leaving 5 bases of the junction unmatched. CDR1 LNHDA and CDR2 SQIVND come from the germline V gene (reference sequence). The CDR3 nucleotides read TGTGCCAGTAGTATACCCGGACAGGGGCGCACCGGGGAGCTGTTTTTT. Its translation: CASSIPGQGRTGELFF.

V gene TRBV7-9 combines with J gene TRBJ1-1; 9 nucleotides line up with TRBD1. The CDR3 covers 14 residues. J gave up 4 bases and V 4 bases, and 4 bases lay outside the gene matches. Germline V gene lookup returns CDR1 SEHNR and CDR2 FQNEAQ (reference sequence). CDR3 loop: CASSSWDRATEAFF. CDR3 DNA sequence: TGTGCCAGCAGCTCCTGGGACAGGGCCACTGAAGCTTTCTTT.

The rearrangement joins TRBV19 to TRBJ2-3; D gene uncertain. The V gene's germline CDR1 is LNHDA and CDR2 SQIVND (reference sequence). The CDR3 is made up of 12 amino acids. V lost 3 bases and J lost 4, with 5 bases in between. CDR3 region: CASSIRADTQYF. The CDR3 bases are TGTGCCAGTAGTATTCGCGCAGATACGCAGTATTTT. Looking up the rest from reference TRBV19 and TRBJ2-3 gives the full variable domain: DGGITQSPKYLFRKEGQNVTLSCEQNLNHDAMYWYRQDPGQGLRLIYYSQIVNDFQKGDIAEGYSVSREKKESFPLTVTSAQKNPTAFYLCASSIRADTQYFGPGTRLTVL.

The V call is TRBV19, the J call TRBJ2-7, with a possible D match to TRBD2 (6 bases). CDR1 and CDR2 (germline): LNHDA, SQIVND (reference sequence). The V and J ends lost 5 bases and 7 bases respectively, with 12 bases between them. The CDR3 has 12 residues. CDR3 in amino acids: CASSWDSGEQYF. The CDR3 coding sequence is TGTGCCAGTAGTTGGGACTCGGGGGAGCAGTACTTC.

This chain joins TRBV4-2 and TRBJ1-1; 7 bases are a match to TRBD1. V shed 4 bases and J 4 bases; nucleotides not matched to a gene: 0. The germline V gene encodes CDR1 LGHNA and CDR2 YNFKEQ. This CDR3 spans 12 amino acids. The CDR3 DNA is TGTGCCAGCAGCCCAGGGGGCACTGAAGCTTTCTTT. Protein: CASSPGGTEAFF.

CDR3: CASSPAAGGDTQYF. CDR3 bases: TGTGCCAGCTCACCAGCGGCGGGCGGGGATACGCAGTATTTT. V and J are TRBV18 and TRBJ2-3; D is possibly TRBD2 (5 bases). Between the trimmed V and J ends, which lost 2 bases and 6 bases, there was a span of 12 bases. CDR1 is KGHSH, CDR2 LQKENI, per germline. This CDR3 contains 14 residues.

This chain joins TRBV6-1 and TRBJ2-7; TRBD1 is a possible D gene (6 bases). Germline CDR1 and CDR2: MNHNS and SASEGT. Between the trimmed V and J ends, which lost 3 bases and 1 base, there was a span of 10 bases. The CDR3 runs 14 residues. CDR3 sequence: CASSDPGESYEQYF. CDR3 DNA: TGTGCCAGCAGTGATCCAGGGGAATCCTACGAGCAGTACTTC.

Points on this clone: In the same sample, other DNA sequences code for this CDR3. The J gene is TRBJ2-5, the V gene TRBV5-1, with a weak D call TRBD2 (6 bases). The germline V gene has CDR1 SGHRS and CDR2 YFSETQ. The CDR3 is 13 residues long. Trimming took 0 bases from V and 5 from J, leaving 8 bases between them. The CDR3 coding sequence is TGCGCCAGCAGCTTGGCCGGAGGGGAGACCCAGTACTTC. Translation gives CASSLAGGETQYF.

This clone appeared a single time. The chain has TRBV7-6 and TRBJ2-2; weak D call: TRBD1 (6 bases). Trimming left V 3 bases short and J 3 bases short, with 8 bases between. CDR1 and CDR2 (germline): SGHVS, FNYEAQ. The length of the CDR3 is 14 residues. CDR3: CASSLAGDTGELFF. CDR3 DNA sequence: TGTGCCAGCAGCTTGGCAGGGGACACCGGGGAGCTGTTTTTT.

The chain links TRBV5-1 to TRBJ2-1, with unresolved D. CDR3 length equals 13 residues. With 0 bases removed from V and 3 bases from J, the gap between germline ends came to 4 bases. Germline V CDR1 and CDR2: SGHRS, YFSETQ. The CDR3 nucleotides are TGCGCCAGCAGCTTGGACAGCTACAATGAGCAGTTCTTC. Translation gives CASSLDSYNEQFF.

This clone was counted a single time. This chain joins TRBV30 and TRBJ2-5; the match to TRBD1 covers 9 bases. Germline lookup yields CDR1 GTSNPN and CDR2 SVGIG (reference sequence). The CDR3 is 13 amino acids. V shed 5 bases, J shed 5 bases, and the junction held 6 bases outside the gene matches. The CDR3 reads CAWDTGGRETQYF. The DNA of the CDR3 is TGTGCCTGGGATACAGGGGGCCGTGAGACCCAGTACTTC.

Only a few counts were recorded for this clone. The chain recombines TRBV19 with TRBJ1-2; no firm D call. The length of the CDR3 is 11 residues. Germline assignment: CDR1 LNHDA and CDR2 SQIVND (reference sequence). V was shortened by 7 bases and J by 4 bases, with 7 bases between the two germline ends. The CDR3 region is CASKTAYGYTF. The DNA of the CDR3 is TGTGCCAGTAAGACTGCCTATGGCTACACCTTC.

V usage is TRBV3-1 (or the pseudogene TRBV3-2) and J usage is TRBJ1-2, with 9 bases lining up with TRBD1. The CDR3 is made up of 14 amino acids. The trim removed 4 bases at V and 6 bases at J, leaving 6 bases unmatched. CDR1 is LGHDT, CDR2 YNNKEL, per germline (reference sequence). The DNA for the CDR3 is TGTGCCAGCAGCCCCGGGACAGGGCTCCATGGCTACACCTTC. Its translation is CASSPGTGLHGYTF.

This sequence joins TRBV6-4 and TRBJ2-1, with 9 positions matching TRBD2. CDR1 and CDR2 (germline): MRHNA, SNTAGT. The V segment lost 10 bases and the J segment 3 bases; nucleotides outside the gene matches: 10. This CDR3 is 15 amino acids long. The CDR3 bases are TGTGCCACCTCCCTCGAGCGGGGGGACTACAATGAGCAGTTCTTC. This gives the protein CATSLERGDYNEQFF.

V usage is TRBV27 and J usage is TRBJ2-2, with a tentative D call TRBD2 (7 bases). Germline assignment: CDR1 MNHEY and CDR2 SMNVEV (reference sequence). This CDR3 region has 15 residues. The V gene lost 3 bases and the J gene lost 4 bases, with 12 bases spanning the gap. The CDR3 DNA follows: TGTGCCAGCAGTTTGGGGGGGCAAGTCACCGGGGAGCTGTTTTTT. It is translated as CASSLGGQVTGELFF.

The chain employs TRBV7-9 and TRBJ2-7, with 9 bases aligning to TRBD1. From germline, CDR1 is SEHNR and CDR2 FQNEAQ (reference sequence). The CDR3 extends over 14 amino acids. Unmatched junction bases numbered 4, after V lost 5 bases and J lost 2 bases. The CDR3 loop reads CASSPRQGAYEQYF. The CDR3 nucleotides read TGTGCCAGCAGCCCCAGACAGGGGGCCTACGAGCAGTACTTC.

V is TRBV4-1 and J is TRBJ1-4; tentatively, D is TRBD1 (5 bases). V gave up 5 bases and J gave up 8 bases, with 12 bases separating them. This CDR3 contains 13 residues. CDR1 is MGHRA, CDR2 YSYEKL, per germline. The CDR3 DNA sequence: TGCGCCAGCAGCTGGGGGGTCAGGGAAAAACTGTTTTTT. This sequence encodes CASSWGVREKLFF.

This clone occurred once. V gene TRBV27 combines with J gene TRBJ1-2; D remains ambiguous. Trimming stripped 4 bases from V and 4 bases from J, with 10 bases between. Germline V CDR1 and CDR2: MNHEY, SMNVEV (reference sequence). The CDR3 loop spans 13 amino acids. In nucleotides, the CDR3 is TGTGCCAGCAGTTGGGGAGTAGGCTATGGCTACACCTTC. Protein product: CASSWGVGYGYTF.

The V and J genes are TRBV24-1 and TRBJ2-1; D might be TRBD2 (5 bases). The CDR3 sequence is 15 residues long. Germline assignment: CDR1 KGHDR and CDR2 SFDVKD. V was trimmed by 4 bases and J by 9 bases, leaving 18 bases between them. As DNA, the CDR3 is TGTGCCACCAGTGAAGCGGCGGCTACTCGGGGTGAGCAGTTCTTC. Protein product: CATSEAAATRGEQFF.

The chain recombines TRBV29-1 with TRBJ2-3; 8 positions agree with TRBD1. Germline V gene data show CDR1 as SQVTM and CDR2 as ANQGSEA. V was clipped by 6 bases and J by 3 bases; unmatched bases: 11. The length of the CDR3 is 15 residues. This CDR3 reads CSVPKGTGRTDTQYF. The CDR3 nucleotides read TGCAGCGTCCCCAAAGGGACAGGCAGGACAGATACGCAGTATTTT.

V gene TRBV19 combines with J gene TRBJ2-1; tentatively, D is TRBD2 (5 bases). Per the germline V gene, CDR1 is LNHDA and CDR2 is SQIVND (reference sequence). CDR3 length equals 17 residues. With 7 bases removed from V and 0 bases from J, the gap between germline ends came to 19 bases. For the CDR3, the DNA is TGTGCCAGTACTTCCCCCCCTGGGAGAAGCTCCTACAATGAGCAGTTCTTC. Translated, it gives CASTSPPGRSSYNEQFF.

As concerns this clone: This CDR3 is also generated by other DNA sequences in the sample. V gene TRBV7-9 combines with J gene TRBJ2-7; 11 bases are a match to TRBD1. Germline loops: CDR1 SEHNR, CDR2 FQNEAQ (reference sequence). The CDR3 is 14 residues long. V lost 6 bases to trimming and J lost 4 bases; unmatched junction nucleotides: 5. The CDR3 protein is CASRAGTGGYEQYF. The CDR3 DNA is TGTGCCAGCAGGGCCGGGACAGGGGGATACGAGCAGTACTTC.